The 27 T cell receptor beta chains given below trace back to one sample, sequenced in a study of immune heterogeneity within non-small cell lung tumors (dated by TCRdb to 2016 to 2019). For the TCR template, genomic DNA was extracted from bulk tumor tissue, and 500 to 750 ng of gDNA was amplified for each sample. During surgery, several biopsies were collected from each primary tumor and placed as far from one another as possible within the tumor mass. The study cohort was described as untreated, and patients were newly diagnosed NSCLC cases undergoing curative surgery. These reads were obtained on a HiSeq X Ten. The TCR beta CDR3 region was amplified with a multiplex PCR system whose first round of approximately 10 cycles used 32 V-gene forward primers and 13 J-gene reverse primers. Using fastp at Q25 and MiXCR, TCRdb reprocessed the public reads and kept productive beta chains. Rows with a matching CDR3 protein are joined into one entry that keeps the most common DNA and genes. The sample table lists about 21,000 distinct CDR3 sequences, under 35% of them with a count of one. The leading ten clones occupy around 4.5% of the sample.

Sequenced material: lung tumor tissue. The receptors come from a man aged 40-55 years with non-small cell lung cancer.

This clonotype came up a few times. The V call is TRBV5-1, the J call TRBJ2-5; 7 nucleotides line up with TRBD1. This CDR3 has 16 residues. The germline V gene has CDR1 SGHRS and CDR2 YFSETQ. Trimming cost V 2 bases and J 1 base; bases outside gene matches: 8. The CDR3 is CASSLGTEGPQETQYF. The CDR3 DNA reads TGCGCCAGCAGCTTAGGGACAGAGGGTCCCCAAGAGACCCAGTACTTC.

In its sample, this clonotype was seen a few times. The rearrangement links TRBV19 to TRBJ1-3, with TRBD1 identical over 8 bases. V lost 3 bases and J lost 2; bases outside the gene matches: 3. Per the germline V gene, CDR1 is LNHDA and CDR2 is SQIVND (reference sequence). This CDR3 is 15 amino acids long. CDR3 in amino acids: CASSIPTGAGNTIYF. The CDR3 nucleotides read TGTGCCAGTAGTATCCCGACAGGGGCTGGAAACACCATATATTTT.

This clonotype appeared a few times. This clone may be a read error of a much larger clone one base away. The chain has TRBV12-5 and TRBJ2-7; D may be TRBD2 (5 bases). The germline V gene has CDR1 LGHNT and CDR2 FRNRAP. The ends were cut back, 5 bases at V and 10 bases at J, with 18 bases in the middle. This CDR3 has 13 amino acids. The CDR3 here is CASGSGERSSQYF. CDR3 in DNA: TGTGCTAGTGGTAGCGGTGAGCGGTCCTCACAGTACTTC.

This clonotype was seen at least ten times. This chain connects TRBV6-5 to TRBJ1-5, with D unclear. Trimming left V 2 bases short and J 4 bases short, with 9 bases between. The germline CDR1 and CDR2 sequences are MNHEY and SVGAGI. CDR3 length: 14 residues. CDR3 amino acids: CASSYGQNNQPQHF. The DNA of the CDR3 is TGTGCCAGCAGTTACGGTCAGAATAATCAGCCCCAGCATTTT.

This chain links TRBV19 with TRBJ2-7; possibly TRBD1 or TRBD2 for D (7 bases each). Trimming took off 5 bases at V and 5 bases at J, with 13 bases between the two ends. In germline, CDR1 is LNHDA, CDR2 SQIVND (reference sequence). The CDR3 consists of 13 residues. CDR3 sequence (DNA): TGTGCCAGTAGTTCGGCAGGGGGGGACGAGCAGTACTTC. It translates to CASSSAGGDEQYF.

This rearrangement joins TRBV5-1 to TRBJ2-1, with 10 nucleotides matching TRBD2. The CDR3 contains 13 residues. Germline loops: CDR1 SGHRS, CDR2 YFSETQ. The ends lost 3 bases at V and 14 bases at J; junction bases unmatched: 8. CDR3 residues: CASSSYLAGGEFF. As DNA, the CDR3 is TGCGCCAGCAGCTCCTATTTAGCGGGAGGTGAGTTCTTC. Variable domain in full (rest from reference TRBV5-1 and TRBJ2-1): KAGVTQTPRYLIKTRGQQVTLSCSPISGHRSVSWYQQTPGQGLQFLFEYFSETQRNKGNFPGRFSGRQFSNSRSEMNVSTLELGDSALYLCASSSYLAGGEFFGPGTRLTVL.

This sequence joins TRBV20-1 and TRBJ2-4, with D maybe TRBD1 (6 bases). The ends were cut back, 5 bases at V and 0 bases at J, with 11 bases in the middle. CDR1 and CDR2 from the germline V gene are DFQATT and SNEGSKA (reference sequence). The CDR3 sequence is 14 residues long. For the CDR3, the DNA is TGCAGTGCTGAACCGGGACAAGCCAAAAACATTCAGTACTTC. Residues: CSAEPGQAKNIQYF.

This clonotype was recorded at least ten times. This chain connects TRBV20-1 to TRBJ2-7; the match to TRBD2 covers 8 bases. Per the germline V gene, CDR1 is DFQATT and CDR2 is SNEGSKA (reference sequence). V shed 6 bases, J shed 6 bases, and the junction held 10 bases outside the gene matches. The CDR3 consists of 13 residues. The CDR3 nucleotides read TGCAGTGCCACCGGGACTAGATTAGGCGAGCAGTACTTC. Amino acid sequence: CSATGTRLGEQYF.

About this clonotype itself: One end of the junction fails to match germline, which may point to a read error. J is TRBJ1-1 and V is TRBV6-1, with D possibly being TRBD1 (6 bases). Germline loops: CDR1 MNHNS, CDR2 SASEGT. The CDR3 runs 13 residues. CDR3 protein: CASRQQGYTEALF. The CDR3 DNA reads TGTGCCAGCAGGCAACAGGGTTACACTGAAGCTCTCTTT.

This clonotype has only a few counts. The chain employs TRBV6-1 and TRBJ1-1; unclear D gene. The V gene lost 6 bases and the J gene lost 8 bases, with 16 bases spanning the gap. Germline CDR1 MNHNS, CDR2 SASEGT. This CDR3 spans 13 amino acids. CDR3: CASSVPGLGEAFF. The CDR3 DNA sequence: TGTGCCAGCAGCGTCCCGGGCCTGGGCGAAGCTTTCTTT.

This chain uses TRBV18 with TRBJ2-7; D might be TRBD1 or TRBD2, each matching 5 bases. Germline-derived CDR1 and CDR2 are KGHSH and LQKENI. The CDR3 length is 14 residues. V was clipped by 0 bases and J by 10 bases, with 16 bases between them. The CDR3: CASSPPMSGTEQYF. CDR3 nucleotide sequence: TGTGCCAGCTCACCACCGATGTCCGGGACGGAACAGTACTTC.

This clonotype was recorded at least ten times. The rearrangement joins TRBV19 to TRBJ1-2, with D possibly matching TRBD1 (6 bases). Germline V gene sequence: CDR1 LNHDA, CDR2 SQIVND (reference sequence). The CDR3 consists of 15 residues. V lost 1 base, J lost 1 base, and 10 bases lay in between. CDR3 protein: CASSIGGRSNYGYTF. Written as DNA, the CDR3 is TGTGCCAGTAGTATAGGGGGGCGAAGTAACTATGGCTACACCTTC.

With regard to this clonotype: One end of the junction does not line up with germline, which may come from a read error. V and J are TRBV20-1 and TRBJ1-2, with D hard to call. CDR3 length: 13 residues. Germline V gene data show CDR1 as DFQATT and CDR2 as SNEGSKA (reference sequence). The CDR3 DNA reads TGCAGTGCTAGAGATCATAGGGAATATGGCTACGCCTTC. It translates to CSARDHREYGYAF.

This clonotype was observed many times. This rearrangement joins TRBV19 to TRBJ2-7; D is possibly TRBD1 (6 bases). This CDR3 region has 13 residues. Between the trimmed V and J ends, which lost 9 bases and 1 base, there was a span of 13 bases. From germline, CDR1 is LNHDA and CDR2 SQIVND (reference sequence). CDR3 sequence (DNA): TGTGCCAGCGCAGGACAGACTTCCTACGAGCAGTACTTC. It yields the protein CASAGQTSYEQYF.

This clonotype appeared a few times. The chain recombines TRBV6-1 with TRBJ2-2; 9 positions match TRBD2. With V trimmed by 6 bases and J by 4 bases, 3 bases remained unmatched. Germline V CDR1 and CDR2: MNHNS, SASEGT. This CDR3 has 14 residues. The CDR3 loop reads CASRIAGATGELFF. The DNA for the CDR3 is TGTGCCAGCAGGATAGCGGGAGCCACCGGGGAGCTGTTTTTT.

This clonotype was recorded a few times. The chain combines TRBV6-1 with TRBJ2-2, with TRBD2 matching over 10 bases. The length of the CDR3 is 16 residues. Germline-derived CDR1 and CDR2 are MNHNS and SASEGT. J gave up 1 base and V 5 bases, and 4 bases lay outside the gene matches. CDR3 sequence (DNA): TGTGCCAGCAGTCCTGGACTAGCGGAGAACACCGGGGAGCTGTTTTTT. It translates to CASSPGLAENTGELFF.

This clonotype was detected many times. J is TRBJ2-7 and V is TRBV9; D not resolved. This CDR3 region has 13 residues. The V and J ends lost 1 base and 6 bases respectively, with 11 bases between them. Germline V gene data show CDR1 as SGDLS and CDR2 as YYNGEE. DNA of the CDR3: TGTGCCAGCAGCGTACGGGCAGGTGGCGAGCAGTACTTC. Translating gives CASSVRAGGEQYF.

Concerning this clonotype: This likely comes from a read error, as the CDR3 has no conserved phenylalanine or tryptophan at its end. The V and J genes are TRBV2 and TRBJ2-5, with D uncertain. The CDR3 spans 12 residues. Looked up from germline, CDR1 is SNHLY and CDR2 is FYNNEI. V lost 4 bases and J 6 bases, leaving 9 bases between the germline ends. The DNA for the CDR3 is TGTGCCAGCAGTGGACCCGGTCAGACCCAGTACTTA. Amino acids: CASSGPGQTQYL.

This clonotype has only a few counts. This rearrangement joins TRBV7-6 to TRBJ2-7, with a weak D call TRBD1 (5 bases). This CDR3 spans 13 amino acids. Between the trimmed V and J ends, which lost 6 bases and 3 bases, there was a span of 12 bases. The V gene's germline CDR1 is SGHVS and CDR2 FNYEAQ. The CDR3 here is CASSPKGNYEQYF. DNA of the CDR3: TGTGCCAGCAGTCCTAAGGGGAACTACGAGCAGTACTTC.

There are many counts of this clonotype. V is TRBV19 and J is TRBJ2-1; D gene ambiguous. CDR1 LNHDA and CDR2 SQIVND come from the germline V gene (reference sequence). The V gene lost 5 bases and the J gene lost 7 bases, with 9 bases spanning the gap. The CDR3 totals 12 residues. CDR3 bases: TGTGCCAGTAGTTCCCAGAGGAATGAGCAGTTCTTC. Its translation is CASSSQRNEQFF.

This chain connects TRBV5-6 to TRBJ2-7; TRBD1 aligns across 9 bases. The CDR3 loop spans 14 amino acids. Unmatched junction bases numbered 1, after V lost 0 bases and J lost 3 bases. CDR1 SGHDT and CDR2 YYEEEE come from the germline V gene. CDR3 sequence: CASSLGDRDYEQYF. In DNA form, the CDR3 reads TGTGCCAGCAGCTTGGGGGACAGGGACTACGAGCAGTACTTC.

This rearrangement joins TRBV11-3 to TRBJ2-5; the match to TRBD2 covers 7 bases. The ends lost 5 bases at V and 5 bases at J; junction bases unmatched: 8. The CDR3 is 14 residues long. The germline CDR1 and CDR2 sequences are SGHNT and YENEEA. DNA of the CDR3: TGTGCCAGCAGCCTAGCTAGCGGCGGGGAGACCCAGTACTTC. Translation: CASSLASGGETQYF.

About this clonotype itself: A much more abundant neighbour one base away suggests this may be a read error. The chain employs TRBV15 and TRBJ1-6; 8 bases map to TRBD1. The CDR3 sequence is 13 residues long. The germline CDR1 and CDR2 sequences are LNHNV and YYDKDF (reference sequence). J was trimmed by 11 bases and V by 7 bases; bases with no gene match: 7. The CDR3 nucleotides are TGTGCCACCAACCCGACAGGGGCGACACCCCTCCACTTT. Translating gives CATNPTGATPLHF.

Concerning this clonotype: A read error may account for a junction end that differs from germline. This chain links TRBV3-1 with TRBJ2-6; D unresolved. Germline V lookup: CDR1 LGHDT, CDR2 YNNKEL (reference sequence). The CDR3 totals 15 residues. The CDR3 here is CASSQGYSGANVLTF. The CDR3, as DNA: TGTGCCAGCAGTCAAGGATACTCTGGGGCCAACGTCCTGACTTTC. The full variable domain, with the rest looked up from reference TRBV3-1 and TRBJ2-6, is DTAVSQTPKYLVTQMGNDKSIKCEQNLGHDTMYWYKQDSKKFLKIMFSYNNKELIINETVPNRFSPKSPDKAHLNLHINSLELGDSAVYFCASSQGYSGANVLTFGAGSRLTVL.

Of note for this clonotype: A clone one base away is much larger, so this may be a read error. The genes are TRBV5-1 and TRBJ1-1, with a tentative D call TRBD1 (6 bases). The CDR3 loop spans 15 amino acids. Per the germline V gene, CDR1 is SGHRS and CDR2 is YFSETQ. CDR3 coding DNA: TGCGCCAGCAGCTTGGATGGACAGATGAACACTGAAACTTTCTTT. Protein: CASSLDGQMNTETFF. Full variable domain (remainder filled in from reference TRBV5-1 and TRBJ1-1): KAGVTQTPRYLIKTRGQQVTLSCSPISGHRSVSWYQQTPGQGLQFLFEYFSETQRNKGNFPGRFSGRQFSNSRSEMNVSTLELGDSALYLCASSLDGQMNTETFFGQGTRLTVV.

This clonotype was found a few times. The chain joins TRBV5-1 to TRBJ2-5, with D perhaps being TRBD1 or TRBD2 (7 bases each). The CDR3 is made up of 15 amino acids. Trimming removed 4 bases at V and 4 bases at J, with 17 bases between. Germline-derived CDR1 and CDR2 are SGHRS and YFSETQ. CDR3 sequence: CASSTTRGGAETQYF. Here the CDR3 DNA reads TGCGCCAGCAGCACGACCAGGGGGGGGGCAGAGACCCAGTACTTC.

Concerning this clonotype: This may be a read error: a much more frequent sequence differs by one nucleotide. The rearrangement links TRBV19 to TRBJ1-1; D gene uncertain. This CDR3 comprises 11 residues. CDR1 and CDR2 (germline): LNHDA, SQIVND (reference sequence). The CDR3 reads CGSIGNTEAFF. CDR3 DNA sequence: TGTGGCAGTATCGGGAACACTGAAGCTTTCTTT. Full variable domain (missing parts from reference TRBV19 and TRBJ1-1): DGGITQSPKYLFRKEGQNVTLSCEQNLNHDAMYWYRQDPGQGLRLIYYSQIVNDFQKGDIAEGYSVSREKKESFPLTVTSAQKNPTAFYLCGSIGNTEAFFGQGTRLTVV.